This entry concerns a single T cell receptor (beta chain). The source of the sample is a study of cytomegalovirus exposure and HLA in healthy donors. The CDR3 is 15 residues long. V dropped 4 bases and J dropped 3; count of bases not matched to a gene: 3. Looked up from germline, CDR1 is MDHEN and CDR2 is SYDVKM. The repertoire was sequenced with immunoSEQ multiplex PCR; TCRdb's copy has only in-frame clones and lacks some. The profile shows approximately 88,000 clones, more than 70% of them singletons. The clonotype originates from a woman between 18 and 29 years old in good health and CMV-seropositive. The genes are TRBV28 and TRBJ1-2, with 12 bases identical to TRBD1. Sequencing input: PBMCs. DNA for the CDR3: TGTGCCAGCAGTTCGGGACAGGGGGCGGACTATGGCTACACCTTC. Translating gives CASSSGQGADYGYTF.